Shown below are 9 T cell receptor beta chains from a single sample sequenced in a study of shared clonotypes between healthy human individuals. Using immunoSEQ multiplex PCR, the repertoire was profiled, and TCRdb retains in-frame clones only, with some absent. This sample yields some 2,400,000 clones, of which more than 90% are seen a single time; roughly 0.13% belongs to the top ten. Sequencing input: naive CD4+ T cells sorted from blood. Subset in this sample: CD45RA+ positively selected. These receptor sequences come from a man in his late teens or twenties in good health.

This sequence joins TRBV25-1 and TRBJ2-1, with D possibly matching TRBD2 (5 bases). CDR1 is MGHDK, CDR2 SYGVNS, per germline. This CDR3 is 15 amino acids long. V lost 5 bases to trimming and J lost 0 bases, with 11 bases between them. The CDR3, as DNA: TGTGCCAGCAGTTGGGATCTAGCCTCCTACAATGAGCAGTTCTTC. Residues: CASSWDLASYNEQFF.

This chain uses TRBV7-2 with TRBJ1-1, with a possible D match to TRBD1 (6 bases). Germline CDR1 reads SGHTA; CDR2 reads FQGNSA. The CDR3 loop spans 15 amino acids. V was pared by 5 bases and J by 0 bases, with 13 bases between. Here the CDR3 reads CASSQRGGMNTEAFF. As DNA, the CDR3 is TGTGCCAGCAGCCAGAGGGGGGGTATGAACACTGAAGCTTTCTTT.

This clone has a single count. The chain links TRBV2 to TRBJ1-3; D is unresolved. CDR1 SNHLY and CDR2 FYNNEI come from the germline V gene. V lost 4 bases, J lost 0 bases, and 10 bases lay in between. The CDR3 is made up of 15 amino acids. The CDR3 coding sequence is TGTGCCAGCAGTGTTAGTCCTTTCTCTGGAAACACCATATATTTT. It codes for CASSVSPFSGNTIYF.

CDR3 loop: CASSIGGGILNTGELFF. The DNA for the CDR3 is TGTGCCAGTAGTATTGGCGGGGGGATTCTAAACACCGGGGAGCTGTTTTTT. J is TRBJ2-2 and V is TRBV19; 8 positions agree with TRBD2. V was pared by 3 bases and J by 2 bases, with 8 bases of the junction left unmatched. The CDR3 runs 17 residues. In germline, CDR1 is LNHDA, CDR2 SQIVND (reference sequence).

This clone was seen once. The chain carries TRBV7-8 and TRBJ1-4; D is uncertain. Germline lookup yields CDR1 SGHVS and CDR2 FQNEAQ. CDR3 length: 15 residues. The V gene lost 4 bases and the J gene lost 8 bases, with 17 bases spanning the gap. CDR3 region: CASSWTLVRWEKLFF. The CDR3 DNA follows: TGTGCCAGCAGCTGGACCCTGGTTCGCTGGGAAAAACTGTTTTTT.

The chain recombines TRBV11-2 with TRBJ2-7; D is undetermined. The CDR3 is 14 amino acids. Germline assignment: CDR1 SGHAT and CDR2 FQNNGV. V lost 4 bases and J 7 bases, leaving 17 bases between the germline ends. In DNA form, the CDR3 reads TGTGCCAGCAGCTACGGTCCTTCGCCCAGGGAGCAGTACTTC. Translated: CASSYGPSPREQYF. The full variable domain, rest sourced from reference TRBV11-2 and TRBJ2-7, is EAGVAQSPRYKIIEKRQSVAFWCNPISGHATLYWYQQILGQGPKLLIQFQNNGVVDDSQLPKDRFSAERLKGVDSTLKIQPAKLEDSAVYLCASSYGPSPREQYFGPGTRLTVT.

The chain joins TRBV7-2 to TRBJ1-5; D is unclear. V lost 6 bases and J 1 base, leaving 13 bases between the germline ends. The CDR3 sequence is 15 residues long. Germline CDR1 reads SGHTA; CDR2 reads FQGNSA. The CDR3 loop reads CASSRDLLSNQPQHF. CDR3 sequence (DNA): TGTGCCAGCAGTAGGGATTTATTGAGCAATCAGCCCCAGCATTTT.

The chain employs TRBV9 and TRBJ2-6; D ambiguous. Trimming shortened V by 4 bases and J by 4 bases, and 15 bases separated the two germline ends. CDR1 is SGDLS and CDR2 is YYNGEE in the germline V gene. The CDR3 is made up of 16 amino acids. CDR3 residues: CASSLQAGYGANVLTF. The CDR3 coding sequence is TGTGCCAGCAGCCTCCAGGCTGGCTACGGGGCCAACGTCCTGACTTTC.

On this clone: The same CDR3 also results from other DNA sequences found in this sample. For the CDR3, the DNA is TGTGCCAGCAGTGCGCAGGGGGGGGAAAAACTGTTTTTT. As protein: CASSAQGGEKLFF. The rearrangement joins TRBV6-1 to TRBJ1-4; 7 bases line up with TRBD1. The J segment lost 8 bases and the V segment lost 4 bases, leaving 4 bases of the junction unmatched. The CDR3 sequence is 13 residues long. The germline V gene encodes CDR1 MNHNS and CDR2 SASEGT.